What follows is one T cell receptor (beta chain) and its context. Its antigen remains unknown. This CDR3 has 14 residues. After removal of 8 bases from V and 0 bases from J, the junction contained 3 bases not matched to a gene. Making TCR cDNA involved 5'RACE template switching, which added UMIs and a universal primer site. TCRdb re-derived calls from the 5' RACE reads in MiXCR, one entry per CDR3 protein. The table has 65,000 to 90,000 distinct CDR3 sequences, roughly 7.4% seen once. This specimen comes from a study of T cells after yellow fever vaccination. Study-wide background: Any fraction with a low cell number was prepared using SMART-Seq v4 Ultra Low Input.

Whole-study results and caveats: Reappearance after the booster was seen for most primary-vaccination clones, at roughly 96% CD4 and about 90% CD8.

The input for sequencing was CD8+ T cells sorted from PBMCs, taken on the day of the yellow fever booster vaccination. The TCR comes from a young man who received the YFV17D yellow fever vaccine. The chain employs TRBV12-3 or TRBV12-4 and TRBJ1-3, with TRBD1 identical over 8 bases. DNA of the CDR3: TGTGCCAGCGGACAGGGTTTCTCTGGAAACACCATATATTTT. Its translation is CASGQGFSGNTIYF.